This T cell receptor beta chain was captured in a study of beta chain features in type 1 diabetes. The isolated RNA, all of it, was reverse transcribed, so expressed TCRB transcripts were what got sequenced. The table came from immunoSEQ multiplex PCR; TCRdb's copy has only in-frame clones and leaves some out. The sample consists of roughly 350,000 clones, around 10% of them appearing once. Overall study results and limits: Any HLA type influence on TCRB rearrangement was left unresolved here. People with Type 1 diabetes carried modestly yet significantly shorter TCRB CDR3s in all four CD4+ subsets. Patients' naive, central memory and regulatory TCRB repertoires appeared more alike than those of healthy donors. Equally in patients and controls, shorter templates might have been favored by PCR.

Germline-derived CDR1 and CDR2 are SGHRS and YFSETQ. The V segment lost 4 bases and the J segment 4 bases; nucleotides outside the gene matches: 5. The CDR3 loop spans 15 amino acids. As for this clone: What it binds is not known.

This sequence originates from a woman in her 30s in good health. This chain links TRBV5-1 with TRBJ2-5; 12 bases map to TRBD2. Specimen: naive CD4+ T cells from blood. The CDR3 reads CASSPGLAGRETQYF. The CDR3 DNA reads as TGCGCCAGCAGCCCCGGACTAGCGGGGAGAGAGACCCAGTACTTC.